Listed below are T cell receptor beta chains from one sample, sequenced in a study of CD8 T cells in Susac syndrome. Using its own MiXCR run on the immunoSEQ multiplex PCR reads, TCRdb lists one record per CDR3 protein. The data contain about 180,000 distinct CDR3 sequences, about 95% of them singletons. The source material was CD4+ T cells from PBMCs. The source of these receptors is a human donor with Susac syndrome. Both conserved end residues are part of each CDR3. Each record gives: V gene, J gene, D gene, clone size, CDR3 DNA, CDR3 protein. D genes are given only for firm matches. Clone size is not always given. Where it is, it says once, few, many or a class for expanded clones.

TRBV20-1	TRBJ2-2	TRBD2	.	TGCAGTGCTAGAGACAGGGTGCGGGAGGGAGGCACCGGGGAGCTGTTTTTT	CSARDRVREGGTGELFF
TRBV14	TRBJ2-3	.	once	TGTGCCAGCAGCCAAGGTCTGAGGGACCCGCAGTATTTT	CASSQGLRDPQYF
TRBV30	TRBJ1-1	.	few	TGTGCCTGGAGTGTTGTCGCCATGAACACTGAAGCTTTCTTT	CAWSVVAMNTEAFF
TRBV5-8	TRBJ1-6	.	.	TGTGCCAGCAGCTTGGCAGGGGAAAATAATTCACCCCTCCACTTT	CASSLAGENNSPLHF
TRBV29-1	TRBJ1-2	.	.	TGCAGCGTTGAAAACAGGGAAGGGTATGGCTACACCTTC	CSVENREGYGYTF
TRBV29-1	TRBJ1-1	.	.	TGCAGCGTTGAACGAGGGGGGAGGACTGAAGCTTTCTTT	CSVERGGRTEAFF
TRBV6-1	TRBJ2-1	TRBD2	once	TGTGCCAGCAGCTCCCACGGGACTAGCGGGTACAATGAGCAGTTCTTC	CASSSHGTSGYNEQFF
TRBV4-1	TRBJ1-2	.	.	TGCGCCAGCAGCCAAGTTGTGTACCCCCACGTGGGTGACGGCTACACCTTC	CASSQVVYPHVGDGYTF
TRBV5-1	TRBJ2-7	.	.	TGCGCCAGCAGCTTGGGCGGGGCCCCGACCTACGAGCAGTACTTC	CASSLGGAPTYEQYF
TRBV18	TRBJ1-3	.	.	TGTGCCAGCTCACGGGACGGCGTCTCTGGAAACACCATATATTTT	CASSRDGVSGNTIYF
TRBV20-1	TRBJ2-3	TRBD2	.	TGCAGTGCTAGTGATTGGACTAGGCGCACAGATACGCAGTATTTT	CSASDWTRRTDTQYF
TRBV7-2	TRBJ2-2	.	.	TGTGCCAGCAGCCCCCGGACGGATTATACCGGGGAGCTGTTTTTT	CASSPRTDYTGELFF
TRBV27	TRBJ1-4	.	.	TGTGCCAGCAGACGCGGAATATCAGGGGCCCTTAATGAAAAACTGTTTTTT	CASRRGISGALNEKLFF
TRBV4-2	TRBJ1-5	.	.	TGTGCCAGCAGCCGAAACGATCGGGGTCAGCCCCAGCATTTT	CASSRNDRGQPQHF
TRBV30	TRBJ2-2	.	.	TGTGCCTGGAGCTGGAGGGTTGGTACCGGGGAGCTGTTTTTT	CAWSWRVGTGELFF
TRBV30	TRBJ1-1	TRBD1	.	TGTGCCTGGGGGACAGGGGGGAACACTGAAGCTTTCTTT	CAWGTGGNTEAFF
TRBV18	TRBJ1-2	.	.	TGTGCCAGCTCACCACAGGGAATCCCTAACTATGGCTACACCTTC	CASSPQGIPNYGYTF
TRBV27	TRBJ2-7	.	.	TGTGCCAGCAGTAGGGGGAGGATTGCCACTCACTTC	CASSRGRIATHF
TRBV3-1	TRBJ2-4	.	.	TGTGCCAGCAGCCAAGATACCGGGTTAAAAAACATTCAGTACTTC	CASSQDTGLKNIQYF
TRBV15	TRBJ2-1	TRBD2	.	TGTGCCACCAGCGGAAGCGGGATCCCCTACAATGAGCAGTTCTTC	CATSGSGIPYNEQFF
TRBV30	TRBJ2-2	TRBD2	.	TGTGCCTGGAACGATCTTCCTCTAGCGGGAGCACACGGGGAGCTGTTTTTT	CAWNDLPLAGAHGELFF
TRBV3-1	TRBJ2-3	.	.	TGTGCCAGCAGCCAGTGGAACGCAGGATCGGATACGCAGTATTTT	CASSQWNAGSDTQYF
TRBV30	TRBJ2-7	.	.	TGTGCCTGGTCGATATCTCCCTACGAGCAGTACTTC	CAWSISPYEQYF
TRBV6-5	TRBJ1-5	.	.	TGTGCCAGCAGCAGACCAGGGGTGGGTCAGCCCCAGCATTTT	CASSRPGVGQPQHF
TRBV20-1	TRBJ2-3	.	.	TGCAGTGCTGGTCGGAGGGCCCTCGGCACAGATACGCAGTATTTT	CSAGRRALGTDTQYF
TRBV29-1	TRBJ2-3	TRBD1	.	TGCAGCGTTGACAGGGGGCACACAGATACGCAGTATTTT	CSVDRGHTDTQYF
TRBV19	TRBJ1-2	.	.	TGTGCCAGTAGTATAACGGGCATTGTCTATGGCTACACCTTC	CASSITGIVYGYTF
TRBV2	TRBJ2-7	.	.	TGTGCCAGCAGTGAGTTTGGGGCGACCTACGAGCAGTACTTC	CASSEFGATYEQYF
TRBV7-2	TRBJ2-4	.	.	TGTGCCAGCAGCTTAGGCAGGGTGCAGGAAGTCAAAAACATTCAGTACTTC	CASSLGRVQEVKNIQYF
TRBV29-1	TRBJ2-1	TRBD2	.	TGCAGCGTGAGGACTAGCGGGATAGGTTACAATGAGCAGTTCTTC	CSVRTSGIGYNEQFF
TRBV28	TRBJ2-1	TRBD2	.	TGTGCCAGCACCGGCCTAGCGGGGTACAATGAGCAGTTCTTC	CASTGLAGYNEQFF
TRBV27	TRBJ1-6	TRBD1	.	TGTGCCAGCAATCCGACAGGGGGCATAACACCCCTCCACTTT	CASNPTGGITPLHF
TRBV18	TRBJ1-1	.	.	TGTGCCAGCTCACCCCCAACAGGGAGCACTGAAGCTTTCTTT	CASSPPTGSTEAFF
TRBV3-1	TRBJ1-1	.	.	TGTGCCAGCAGGATGGAGGGGATGAACACTGAAGCTTTCTTT	CASRMEGMNTEAFF
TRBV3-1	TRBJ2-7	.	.	TGTGCCAGCAGCCAAGTTTTGCAAGTGAAGTACTTC	CASSQVLQVKYF
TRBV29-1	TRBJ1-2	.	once	TGCAGCGTTGATCCAGGATCTAGCTACACCTTC	CSVDPGSSYTF
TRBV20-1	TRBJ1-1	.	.	TGCAGTGCTAGAGATTACGGCAGACGGAACACTGAAGCTTTCTTT	CSARDYGRRNTEAFF
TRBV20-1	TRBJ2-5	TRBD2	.	TGCAGTGCTAGCCCCCCGACTAGCGGGGGCCAAGAGACCCAGTACTTC	CSASPPTSGGQETQYF
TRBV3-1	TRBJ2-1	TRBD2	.	TGTGCCAGCAGCCAAGATGCGGCTAGCGGAAATGAGCAGTTCTTC	CASSQDAASGNEQFF
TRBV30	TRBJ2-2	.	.	TGTGCCTGGAGTGTACAGGGACCCAACACCGGGGAGCTGTTTTTT	CAWSVQGPNTGELFF
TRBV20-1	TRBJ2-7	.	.	TGCAGTGCTAGGGGGGCGGACTTCCAATCTCGAGAGCAGTACTTC	CSARGADFQSREQYF
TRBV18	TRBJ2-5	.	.	TGTGCCAGCTCCCCCGCTAGCGAGAGAGAGACCCAGTACTTC	CASSPASERETQYF
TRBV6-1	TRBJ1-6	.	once	TGTGCCAGCAGTCCGAGGACTTCACCGAGCTCCTATAATTCACCCCTCCACTTT	CASSPRTSPSSYNSPLHF
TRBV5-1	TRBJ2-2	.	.	TGCGCCAGCAGCCTTACCTCTACGACAGGGGAGCTGTTTTTT	CASSLTSTTGELFF
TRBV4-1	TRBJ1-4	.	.	TGCGCCAGCAGCCAAATGGCAGGGGCGGAAAATGAAAAACTGTTTTTT	CASSQMAGAENEKLFF
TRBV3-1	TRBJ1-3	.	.	TGTGCCAGCGGGGGGACCGACTCTGGAAACACCATATATTTT	CASGGTDSGNTIYF